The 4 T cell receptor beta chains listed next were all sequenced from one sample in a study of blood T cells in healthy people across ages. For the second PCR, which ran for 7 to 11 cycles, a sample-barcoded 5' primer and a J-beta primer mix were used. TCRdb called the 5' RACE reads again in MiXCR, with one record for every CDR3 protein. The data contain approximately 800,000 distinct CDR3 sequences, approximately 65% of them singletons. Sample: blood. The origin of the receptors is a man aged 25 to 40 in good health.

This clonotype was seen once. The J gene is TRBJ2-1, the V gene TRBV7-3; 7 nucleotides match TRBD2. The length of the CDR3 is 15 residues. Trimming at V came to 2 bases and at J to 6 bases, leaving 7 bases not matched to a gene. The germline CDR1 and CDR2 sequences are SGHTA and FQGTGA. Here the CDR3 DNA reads TGTGCCAGCAGCTTAGGGGGGGAGGTCGGCAATGAGCAGTTCTTC. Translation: CASSLGGEVGNEQFF.

CDR3 DNA: TGCGCCAGCAGCTTTTACACTAGCGGTAGCACAGATACGCAGTATTTT. Protein sequence: CASSFYTSGSTDTQYF. J is TRBJ2-3 and V is TRBV5-1, with TRBD2 matching over 8 bases. CDR1 is SGHRS and CDR2 is YFSETQ in the germline V gene. The CDR3 has 16 amino acids. V shed 2 bases, J shed 0 bases, and the junction held 5 bases outside the gene matches. The full variable domain, with the rest looked up from reference TRBV5-1 and TRBJ2-3, is KAGVTQTPRYLIKTRGQQVTLSCSPISGHRSVSWYQQTPGQGLQFLFEYFSETQRNKGNFPGRFSGRQFSNSRSEMNVSTLELGDSALYLCASSFYTSGSTDTQYFGPGTRLTVL.

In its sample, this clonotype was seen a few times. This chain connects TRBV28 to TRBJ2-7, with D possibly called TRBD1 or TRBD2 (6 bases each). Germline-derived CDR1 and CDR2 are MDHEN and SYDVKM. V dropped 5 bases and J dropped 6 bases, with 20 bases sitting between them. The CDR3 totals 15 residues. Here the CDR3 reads CASSPMSGAPSEQYF. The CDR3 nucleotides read TGTGCCAGCAGTCCTATGTCGGGGGCCCCCTCCGAGCAGTACTTC.

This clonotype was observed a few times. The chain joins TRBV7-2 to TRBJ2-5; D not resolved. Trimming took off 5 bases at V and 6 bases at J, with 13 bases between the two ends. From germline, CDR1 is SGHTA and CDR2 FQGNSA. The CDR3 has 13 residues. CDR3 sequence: CASSPSGIKTQYF. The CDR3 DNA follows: TGTGCCAGCAGCCCCTCCGGTATAAAGACCCAGTACTTC.